This TCR beta chain was profiled in a study of blood T cell repertoires in COVID-19. For the study at large: Donors in the United States, Italy and Spain gave samples during acute or convalescent COVID-19.

Clones were sequenced by immunoSEQ multiplex PCR, and TCRdb holds only the in-frame ones, with some missing. The sample has roughly 320,000 clones, under 90% seen once. The age range of participants was about 18 to 95 years, with residence in about two dozen US areas. Cohorts were based on clinical histories the participants reported. Cohort 3 recovery required two negative PCRs, clearance, or symptom resolution. Germline lookup yields CDR1 SGHRS and CDR2 YFSETQ. This CDR3 region has 15 residues. Trimming cost V 4 bases and J 1 base; bases outside gene matches: 5. The chain links TRBV5-1 to TRBJ1-2; TRBD1 aligns across 9 bases. Sequencing was done on a sample of PBMCs or T cells enriched from blood (not recorded which). The clonotype was recovered from a man aged 30 to 39 who had recovered from COVID-19. The DNA of the CDR3 is TGCGCCAGCAGCCCCGGGGGACAGGGTAACTATGGCTACACCTTC. Its protein product is CASSPGGQGNYGYTF.